This is a list of T cell receptor beta chains from one sample in a study of a mutant IDH1 vaccine in newly diagnosed glioma. Which antigens these TCRs recognize remains unknown. The assay was immunoSEQ multiplex PCR, and TCRdb's table has in-frame clones only and misses some. The repertoire holds tens of thousands of clones, about 75% seen once, with 4% to 6.5% in the top ten. The sequences come from PBMCs, collected from a glioma patient whose treatment included an IDH1 peptide vaccine. Receptors were obtained from a man between 45 and 60 years old with glioma. Both conserved end residues are part of each CDR3. Size tells how often a clone was seen (once, few, many) or the class of an expanded clone, and some rows leave it out.

j_call v_call clone_size cdr3_aa
TRBJ2-2 TRBV4-2 - CASSQYDSYTGELFF
TRBJ2-5 TRBV7-2 once CASSSDRGGETQYF
TRBJ1-5 TRBV6-5 - CASSYGSNQPQHF
TRBJ2-5 TRBV6-4 - CASSDSGTSGGLETQYF
TRBJ1-2 TRBV7-6 - CASSLSGGLFGYTF
TRBJ2-3 TRBV7-8 few CASSLSGDTSTDTQYF
TRBJ2-7 TRBV7-9 - CASSSQGLEQYF
TRBJ2-7 TRBV27 - CASSSLSGGPTYEQYF
TRBJ1-5 TRBV27 - CASSTGTASNQPQHF
TRBJ2-7 TRBV29-1 - CSVDAGAYEQYF
TRBJ2-3 TRBV12-5 - CASGSTESDTQYF
TRBJ2-1 TRBV6-5 - CASSYSNDEQFF
TRBJ2-1 TRBV30 - CAYAGQGFPRDFDEQFF
TRBJ2-1 TRBV6-5 - CASSWDYKSGNEQFF
TRBJ2-7 TRBV5-1 - CASSSPDRSSYEQYF
TRBJ2-7 TRBV29-1 few CSAQGGTYEQYF
TRBJ1-4 TRBV6-6 - CATTGMANEKLFF
TRBJ1-2 TRBV5-6 - CASSLPGGGNYGYTF
TRBJ1-2 TRBV4-3 - CASSQSVGEPSGYTF
TRBJ2-1 TRBV29-1 - CSVAGNTYNEQFF
TRBJ1-1 TRBV6-5 - CASSPGGHGETFF
TRBJ2-1 TRBV2 - CASSSPGQGAWEQFF
TRBJ2-6 TRBV9 - CASSVGSSGANVLTF
TRBJ1-5 TRBV4-1 few CASSQGLDSNQPQHF
TRBJ2-2 TRBV19 few CASSIVGMGGELFF
TRBJ1-2 TRBV18 - CASSEPGQGIIRTF
TRBJ1-1 TRBV28 - CASSSTGGETTEAFF
TRBJ2-7 TRBV18 - CASSPSVDEQYF
TRBJ1-6 TRBV6-5 few CASFRGSDSPLHF
TRBJ1-2 TRBV5-8 - CASSRANYGYTF
TRBJ2-7 TRBV5-1 - CASSLPRGGGDEQYF
TRBJ1-6 TRBV9 - CASSVGVGYNSPLHF
TRBJ1-1 TRBV14 medium-sized CASSALGGASEAFF
TRBJ2-2 TRBV9 - CASSPYRDRGRETGELFF
TRBJ2-7 TRBV28 once CASSFPGRGGGEQYF